This paragraph covers one T cell receptor beta chain sequence. Its target antigen remains unknown. No base quality information exists; no much larger clone differs at one position. Selection of patients required sufficient residual fresh-frozen tumor tissue and over two years of available survival data. An isocitrate dehydrogenase mutation was not carried by any of the glioblastoma patients, although molecular status was otherwise variable. PBMC were collected before vaccination, two weeks after the third vaccination, and at tumor progression if tumor progression occurred. The Qiagen DNeasy Blood extraction Kit was used for extraction of genomic DNA. The entry originates in a study of glioma-infiltrating T cells after dendritic cell vaccination (dated by TCRdb to the mid-2010s). Regarding the research as a whole: The cohort included about 15 glioblastoma patients drawn from Phase I and II dendritic cell vaccination trials, of whom 9 were newly diagnosed and 6 had recurrent disease. Survival after dendritic cell vaccination was correlated with TCR sequencing metrics, such as TIL content and the overlap between tumor and blood repertoires. In glioblastoma patients vaccinated with dendritic cells, deep sequencing of TCR beta CDR3 regions served to measure the amount of tumor-infiltrating lymphocytes and to compare repertoires between tumor and blood. To make the vaccine, monocyte-derived dendritic cells were cultured for seven days with IL-4 and GM-CSF and then pulsed overnight with autologous tumor lysate. Each patient got three intradermal injections of the dendritic cell vaccine, spaced at biweekly intervals, in the arm below the axilla. Autologous tumor lysate-pulsed dendritic cell vaccination was administered to the patients between the early 2000s and the early 2010s.

The immunoSEQ assay amplified TCRB CDR3 regions from 1.5 to 2.5 micrograms of genomic DNA, or from all available DNA when less than that amount was available. Multiplex PCR used 60 forward primers for TCR V beta segments and 13 reverse primers for J beta segments. To estimate reads per starting template, synthetic control templates were spiked into each sample at limiting dilution. The Illumina HiSeq System generated sequencing reads of 87 bp. The study's processing was this. To remove PCR and sequencing errors, closely related sequences were merged with a nearest neighbor algorithm. TCR overlap was measured as the percentage of unique tumor TCR beta sequences also present in the same patient's peripheral blood. Sourced from immuneACCESS, this table was stored by TCRdb with only in-frame sequences that have V and J called. A share of the clones is absent; for the studies checked, an unresolved V gene accounts for under half, and the remainder has no known explanation. That table furnishes V, J and clone size, whereas the DNA furnished D and trimming. In this sample the table shows about 92,000 clones, 80% to 90% of which occur a single time. In total, the top ten clones hold approximately 14% of the sample.

Results the study describes overall, beyond this receptor: Higher estimated pretreatment TIL content predicted longer time to progression and overall survival after dendritic cell vaccination. The cohort was small and heterogeneous, with few patients having full blood and tumor sets and even fewer initial-recurrent tumor pairs. The TCR overlap response model with three groups was called speculative and said to need prospective validation. TCR clonality showed no direct relationship with survival, which suggests that a diverse polyclonal response may matter.

Clipping removes 0 bases from V and 1 base from J, with 3 as the unmatched junction base count. Taken from cysteine to phenylalanine, the CDR3 has 16 residues. The kept DNA is CDR3 alone, 48 bases in frame from the first base. The germline V gene (reference sequence) gives CDR1 as SGHNT and CDR2 as YYREEE. The origin of this receptor is a human donor with glioblastoma. The sequence is built from TRBV5-4 and TRBJ2-3, and 9 junctional nucleotides match TRBD2. Specimen: blood, collected before dendritic cell vaccination. In nucleotide form, the sequence is TGTGCCAGCAGCTTGGGAGCGGGGGGCCGCACAGATACGCAGTATTTT. It translates to CASSLGAGGRTDTQYF.